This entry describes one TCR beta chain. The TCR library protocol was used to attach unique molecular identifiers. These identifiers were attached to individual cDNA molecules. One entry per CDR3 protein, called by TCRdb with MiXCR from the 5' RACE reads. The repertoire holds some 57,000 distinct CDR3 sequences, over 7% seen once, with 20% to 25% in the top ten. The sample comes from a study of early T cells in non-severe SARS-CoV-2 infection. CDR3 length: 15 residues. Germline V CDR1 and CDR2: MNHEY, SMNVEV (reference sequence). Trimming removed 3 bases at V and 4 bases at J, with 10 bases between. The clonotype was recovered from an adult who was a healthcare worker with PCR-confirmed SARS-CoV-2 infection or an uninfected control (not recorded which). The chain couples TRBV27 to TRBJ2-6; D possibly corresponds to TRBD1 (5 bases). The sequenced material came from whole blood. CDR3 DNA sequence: TGTGCCAGCAGTTTTACAGGCGCAGGGGCCAACGTCCTGACTTTC. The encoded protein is CASSFTGAGANVLTF.